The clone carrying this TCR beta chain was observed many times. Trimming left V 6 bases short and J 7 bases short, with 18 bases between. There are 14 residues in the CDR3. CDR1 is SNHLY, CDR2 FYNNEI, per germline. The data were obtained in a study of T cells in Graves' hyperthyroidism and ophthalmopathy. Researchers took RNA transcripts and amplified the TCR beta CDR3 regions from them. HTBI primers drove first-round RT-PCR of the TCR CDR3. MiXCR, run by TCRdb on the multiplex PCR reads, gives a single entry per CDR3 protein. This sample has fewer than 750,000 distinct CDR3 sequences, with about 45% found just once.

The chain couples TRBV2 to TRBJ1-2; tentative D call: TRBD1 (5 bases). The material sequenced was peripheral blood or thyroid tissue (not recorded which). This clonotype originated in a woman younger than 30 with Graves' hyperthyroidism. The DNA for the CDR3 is TGTGCCAGCAGGGGGACGGGAGAGTTACGTGGCTACACCTTC. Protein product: CASRGTGELRGYTF.